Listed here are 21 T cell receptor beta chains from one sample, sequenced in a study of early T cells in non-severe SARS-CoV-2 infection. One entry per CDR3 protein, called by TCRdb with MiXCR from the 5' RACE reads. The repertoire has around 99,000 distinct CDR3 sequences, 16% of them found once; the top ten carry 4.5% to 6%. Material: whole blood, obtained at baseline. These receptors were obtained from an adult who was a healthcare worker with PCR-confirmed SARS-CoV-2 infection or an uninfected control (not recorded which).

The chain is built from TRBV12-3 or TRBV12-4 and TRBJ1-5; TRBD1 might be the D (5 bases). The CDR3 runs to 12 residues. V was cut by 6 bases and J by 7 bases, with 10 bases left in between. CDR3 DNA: TGTGCCAGCAGGCGAGGGGCCCAGCCCCAGCATTTT. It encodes CASRRGAQPQHF.

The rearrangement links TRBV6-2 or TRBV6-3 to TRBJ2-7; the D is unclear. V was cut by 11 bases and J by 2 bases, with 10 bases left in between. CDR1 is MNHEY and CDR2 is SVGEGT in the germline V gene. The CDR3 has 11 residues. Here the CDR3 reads CAASEAYEQYF. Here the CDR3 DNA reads TGTGCCGCCAGCGAAGCCTACGAGCAGTACTTC.

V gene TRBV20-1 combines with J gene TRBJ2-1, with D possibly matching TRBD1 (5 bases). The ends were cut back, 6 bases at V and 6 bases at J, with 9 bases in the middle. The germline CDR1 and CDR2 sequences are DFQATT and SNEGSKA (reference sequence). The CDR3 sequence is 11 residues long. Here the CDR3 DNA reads TGCAGTGCCGACCAGGGCAATGAGCAGTTCTTC. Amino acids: CSADQGNEQFF.

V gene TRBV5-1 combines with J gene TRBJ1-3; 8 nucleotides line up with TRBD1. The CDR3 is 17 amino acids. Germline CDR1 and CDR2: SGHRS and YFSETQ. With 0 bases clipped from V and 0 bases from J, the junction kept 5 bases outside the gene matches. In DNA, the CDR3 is TGCGCCAGCAGCTTGGGAGCGACAGGGGACTCTGGAAACACCATATATTTT. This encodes CASSLGATGDSGNTIYF. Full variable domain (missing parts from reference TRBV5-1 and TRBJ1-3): KAGVTQTPRYLIKTRGQQVTLSCSPISGHRSVSWYQQTPGQGLQFLFEYFSETQRNKGNFPGRFSGRQFSNSRSEMNVSTLELGDSALYLCASSLGATGDSGNTIYFGEGSWLTVV.

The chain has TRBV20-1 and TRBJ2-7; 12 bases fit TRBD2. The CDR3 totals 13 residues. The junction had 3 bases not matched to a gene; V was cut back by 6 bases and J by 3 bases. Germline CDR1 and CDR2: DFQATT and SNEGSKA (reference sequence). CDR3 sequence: CSARTSGNYEQYF. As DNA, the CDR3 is TGCAGTGCAAGGACTAGCGGGAACTACGAGCAGTACTTC.

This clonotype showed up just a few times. The CDR3 here is CSASWERALQETQYF. The CDR3 DNA is TGCAGTGCTAGTTGGGAGCGGGCCCTACAAGAGACCCAGTACTTC. J is TRBJ2-5 and V is TRBV20-1; tentatively, D is TRBD2 (6 bases). The CDR3 contains 15 residues. The V end was cut by 3 bases, the J end by 2 bases, with 16 bases between. Germline lookup yields CDR1 DFQATT and CDR2 SNEGSKA (reference sequence).

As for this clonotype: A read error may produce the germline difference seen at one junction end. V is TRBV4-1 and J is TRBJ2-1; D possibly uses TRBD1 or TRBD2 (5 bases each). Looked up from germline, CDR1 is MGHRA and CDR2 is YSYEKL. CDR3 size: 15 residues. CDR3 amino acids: CANSQDGGMNNEQFF. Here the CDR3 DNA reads TGCGCCAACAGCCAAGATGGGGGAATGAACAATGAGCAGTTCTTC.

The CDR3 nucleotides read TGTGCCAGCAGGTCCTATGTACTACGTGACGAGCAGTACTTC. Amino acids: CASRSYVLRDEQYF. The rearrangement links TRBV27 to TRBJ2-7; D not certain. The germline CDR1 and CDR2 sequences are MNHEY and SMNVEV (reference sequence). Trimming cost V 6 bases and J 5 bases, with 17 bases left between them. The CDR3 covers 14 residues.

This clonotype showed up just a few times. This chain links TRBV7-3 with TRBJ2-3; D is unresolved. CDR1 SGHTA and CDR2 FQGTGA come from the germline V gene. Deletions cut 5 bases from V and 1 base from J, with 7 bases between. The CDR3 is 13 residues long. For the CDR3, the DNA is TGTGCCAGCAGCCCCCGAGGCACAGATACGCAGTATTTT. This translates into CASSPRGTDTQYF.

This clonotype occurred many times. The DNA of the CDR3 is TGTGCCAGCAGCTTAGGGGGTTCCGGGGCCAACGTCCTGACTTTC. This encodes CASSLGGSGANVLTF. V gene TRBV11-3 combines with J gene TRBJ2-6; no definite D call. The CDR3 totals 15 residues. With 1 base removed from V and 4 bases from J, the gap between germline ends came to 8 bases. Per germline, CDR1 SGHNT and CDR2 YENEEA.

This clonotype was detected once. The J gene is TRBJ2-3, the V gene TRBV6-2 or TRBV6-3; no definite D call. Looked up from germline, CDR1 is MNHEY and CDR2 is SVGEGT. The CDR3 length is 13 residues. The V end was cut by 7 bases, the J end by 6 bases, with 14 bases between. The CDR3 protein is CASTISVGDTQYF. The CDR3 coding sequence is TGTGCCAGCACGATATCTGTAGGGGATACGCAGTATTTT.

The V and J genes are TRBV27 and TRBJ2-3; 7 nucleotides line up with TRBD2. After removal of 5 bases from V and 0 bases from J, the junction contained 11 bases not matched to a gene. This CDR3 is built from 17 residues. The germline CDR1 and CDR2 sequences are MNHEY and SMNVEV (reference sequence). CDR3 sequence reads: CASSPRGVGGSTDTQYF. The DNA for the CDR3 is TGTGCCAGCAGTCCGAGAGGAGTGGGGGGGAGCACAGATACGCAGTATTTT.

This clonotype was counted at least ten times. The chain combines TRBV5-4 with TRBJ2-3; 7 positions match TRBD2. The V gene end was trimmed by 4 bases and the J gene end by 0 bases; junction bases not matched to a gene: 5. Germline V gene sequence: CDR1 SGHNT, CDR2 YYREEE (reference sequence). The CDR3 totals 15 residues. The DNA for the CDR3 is TGTGCCAGCAGCCGTGCTAGCGGTAGCACAGATACGCAGTATTTT. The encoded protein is CASSRASGSTDTQYF.

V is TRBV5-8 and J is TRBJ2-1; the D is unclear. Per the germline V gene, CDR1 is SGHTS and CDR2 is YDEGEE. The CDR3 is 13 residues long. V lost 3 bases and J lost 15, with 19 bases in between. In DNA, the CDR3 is TGTGCCAGCAGCTCTTCTGAGGAGCCTACCGGGTTCTTC. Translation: CASSSSEEPTGFF.

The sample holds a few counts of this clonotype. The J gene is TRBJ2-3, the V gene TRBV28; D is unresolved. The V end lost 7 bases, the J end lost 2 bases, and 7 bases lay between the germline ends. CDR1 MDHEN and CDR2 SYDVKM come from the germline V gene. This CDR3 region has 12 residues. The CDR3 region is CASNGNTDTQYF. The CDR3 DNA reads TGTGCCAGCAATGGCAACACAGATACGCAGTATTTT.

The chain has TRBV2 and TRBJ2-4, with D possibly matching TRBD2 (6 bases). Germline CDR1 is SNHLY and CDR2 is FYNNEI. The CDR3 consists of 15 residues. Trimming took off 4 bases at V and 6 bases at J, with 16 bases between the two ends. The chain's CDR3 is CASSVGGASRNIQYF. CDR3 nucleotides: TGTGCCAGCAGTGTCGGGGGAGCGTCTAGAAACATTCAGTACTTC.

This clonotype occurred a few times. The DNA for the CDR3 is TGTGCCAGTAGTCTCAACGGTGGGCCAGATAATTCACCCCTCCACTTT. It translates to CASSLNGGPDNSPLHF. The chain is built from TRBV19 and TRBJ1-6; D not resolved. The CDR3 runs to 16 residues. Trimming shortened V by 5 bases and J by 5 bases, and 16 bases separated the two germline ends. Per the germline V gene, CDR1 is LNHDA and CDR2 is SQIVND (reference sequence).

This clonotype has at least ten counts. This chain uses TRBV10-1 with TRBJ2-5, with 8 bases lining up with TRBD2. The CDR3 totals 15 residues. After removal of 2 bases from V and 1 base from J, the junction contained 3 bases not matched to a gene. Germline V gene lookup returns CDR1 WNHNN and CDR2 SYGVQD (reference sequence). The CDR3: CASSESGSPQETQYF. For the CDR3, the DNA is TGCGCCAGCAGTGAGAGCGGGAGCCCCCAAGAGACCCAGTACTTC.

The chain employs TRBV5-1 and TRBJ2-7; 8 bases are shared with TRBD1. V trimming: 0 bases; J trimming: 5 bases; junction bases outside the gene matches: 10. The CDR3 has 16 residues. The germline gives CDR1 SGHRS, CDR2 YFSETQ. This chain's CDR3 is CASSLDSRTGFDEQYF. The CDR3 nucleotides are TGCGCCAGCAGCTTGGATTCGAGGACAGGGTTCGACGAGCAGTACTTC.

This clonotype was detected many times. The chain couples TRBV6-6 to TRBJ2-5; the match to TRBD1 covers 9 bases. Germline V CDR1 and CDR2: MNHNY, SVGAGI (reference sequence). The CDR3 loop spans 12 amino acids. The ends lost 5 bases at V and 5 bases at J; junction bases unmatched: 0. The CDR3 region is CASSTGGETQYF. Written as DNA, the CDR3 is TGTGCCAGCAGTACAGGGGGCGAGACCCAGTACTTC.

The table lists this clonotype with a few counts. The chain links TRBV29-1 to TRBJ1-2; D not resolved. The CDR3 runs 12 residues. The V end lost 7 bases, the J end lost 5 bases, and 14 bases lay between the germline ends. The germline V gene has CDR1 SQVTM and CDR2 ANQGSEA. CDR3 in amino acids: CSANSFPYGYTF. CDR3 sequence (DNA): TGCAGCGCGAACAGCTTTCCGTATGGCTACACCTTC.